This T cell receptor beta chain was identified in a study of blood T cell repertoires in COVID-19. In the authors' methods: Estimated nucleated cell counts came from reference gene primer amplification. The protocol was immunoSEQ multiplex PCR, while the TCRdb copy is restricted to in-frame clones and leaves out a portion. The D gene and trimming were derived from the DNA, and the V and J assignments and clone size from that table. Of 120,000 or so clones listed, 81% are singletons. Trimming took off 4 bases at V and 0 bases at J, with 10 bases between the two ends. The CDR3 runs 15 residues. Germline V gene lookup returns CDR1 MGHRA and CDR2 YSYEKL.

Sequenced input: peripheral blood. This sequence was found in a man aged 25-45 years with COVID-19, enrolled during active disease. This sequence joins TRBV4-1 and TRBJ2-1, with no clear D. CDR3 sequence reads: CASSLTENSYNEQFF. CDR3 coding DNA: TGCGCCAGCAGCCTAACAGAGAACTCCTACAATGAGCAGTTCTTC.